One TCR beta chain is described in this entry. The antigen is not known. This entry belongs to a study of coeliac disease. Study overall: Coeliac patients had newly diagnosed active disease, refractory type I disease, or gluten-free diet control. High-resolution HLA typing was lacking; TRBV7-2 bias was queried instead. Study-level findings and limits: Most TRB amino acid sequences occurred in only one sample. Lower clonality than controls marked TRB and TRG repertoires from active celiac intraepithelial and lamina propria samples.

The method was immunoSEQ multiplex PCR; TCRdb's version includes in-frame clones alone and lacks a portion of them. Of around 3,700 clones in the sample, approximately 69% were seen once. V shed 5 bases, J shed 7 bases, and the junction held 14 bases outside the gene matches. Germline values: CDR1 SGHRS, CDR2 YFSETQ. The CDR3 loop spans 15 amino acids. Source material: intraepithelial lymphocytes from the gut. The chain couples TRBV5-1 to TRBJ1-2; 7 positions agree with TRBD1. This sequence was found in a man in his thirties or forties with celiac disease. CDR3 loop: CASSLNDREDAGYTF. Written as DNA, the CDR3 is TGCGCCAGCAGTCTCAACGACAGGGAAGATGCTGGCTACACCTTC.